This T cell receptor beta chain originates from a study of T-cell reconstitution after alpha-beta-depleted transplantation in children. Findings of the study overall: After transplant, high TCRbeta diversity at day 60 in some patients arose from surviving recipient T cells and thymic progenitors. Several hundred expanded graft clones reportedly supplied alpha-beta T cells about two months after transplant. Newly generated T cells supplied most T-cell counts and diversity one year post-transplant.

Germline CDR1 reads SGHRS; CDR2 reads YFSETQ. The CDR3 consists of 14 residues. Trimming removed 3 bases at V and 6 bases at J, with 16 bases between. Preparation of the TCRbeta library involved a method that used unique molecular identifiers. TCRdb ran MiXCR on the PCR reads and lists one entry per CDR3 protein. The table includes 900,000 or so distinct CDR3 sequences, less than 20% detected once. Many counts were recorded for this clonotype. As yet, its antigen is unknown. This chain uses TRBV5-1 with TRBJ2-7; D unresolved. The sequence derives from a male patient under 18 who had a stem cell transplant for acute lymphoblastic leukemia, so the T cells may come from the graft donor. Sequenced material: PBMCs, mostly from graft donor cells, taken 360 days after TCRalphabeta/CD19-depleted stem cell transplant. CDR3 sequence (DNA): TGCGCCAGCAGCTCCTCTTGGGGTAGCCTCGAGCAGTACTTC. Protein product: CASSSSWGSLEQYF. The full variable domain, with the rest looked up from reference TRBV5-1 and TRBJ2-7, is KAGVTQTPRYLIKTRGQQVTLSCSPISGHRSVSWYQQTPGQGLQFLFEYFSETQRNKGNFPGRFSGRQFSNSRSEMNVSTLELGDSALYLCASSSSWGSLEQYFGPGTRLTVT.